A single sample gave rise to the 14 T cell receptor beta chains below, sequenced in a study. Each CDR3 protein is one row after TCRdb ran MiXCR on the RT-PCR reads. The data show about 680,000 distinct CDR3 sequences, with 14% seen just once and roughly 3.6% held by the top ten. Input material: memory CD4+ T cells from blood. The receptors shown here come from a female donor in good health, serving as a healthy control.

Comment on this clonotype: A much larger clone is a single base away; this may be a read error. V is TRBV5-1 and J is TRBJ2-7; perhaps TRBD2 as D (6 bases). CDR3 size: 17 residues. Germline CDR1 SGHRS, CDR2 YFSETQ. V was trimmed by 3 bases and J by 6 bases, leaving 25 bases between them. CDR3 amino acids: CASSSTMRLVGVPEQYF. The CDR3 nucleotides read TGCGCCAGCAGCTCAACCATGCGACTAGTGGGAGTTCCCGAGCAGTACTTC. Full variable domain (remainder filled in from reference TRBV5-1 and TRBJ2-7): KAGVTQTPRYLIKTRGQQVTLSCSPISGHRSVSWYQQTPGQGLQFLFEYFSETQRNKGNFPGRFSGRQFSNSRSEMNVSTLELGDSALYLCASSSTMRLVGVPEQYFGPGTRLTVT.

The J gene is TRBJ2-3, the V gene TRBV5-1, with D possibly TRBD2 on 5 matching bases. CDR1 is SGHRS, CDR2 YFSETQ, per germline. CDR3 length equals 15 residues. Trimming stripped 4 bases from V and 2 bases from J, with 14 bases between. The CDR3 spells CASSRSAADTDTQYF. In nucleotides, the CDR3 is TGCGCCAGCAGCCGTAGCGCCGCGGACACAGATACGCAGTATTTT.

V gene TRBV7-9 combines with J gene TRBJ1-2; the match to TRBD1 covers 9 bases. Germline V lookup: CDR1 SEHNR, CDR2 FQNEAQ (reference sequence). CDR3 size: 17 residues. Trimming cost V 5 bases and J 3 bases; bases outside gene matches: 13. CDR3 coding DNA: TGTGCCAGCAGCATGGGGACAGGGAGAGGGAGAGACTATGGCTACACCTTC. Amino acid sequence: CASSMGTGRGRDYGYTF. The full variable domain, with the rest looked up from reference TRBV7-9 and TRBJ1-2, is DTGVSQNPRHKITKRGQNVTFRCDPISEHNRLYWYRQTLGQGPEFLTYFQNEAQLEKSRLLSDRFSAERPKGSFSTLEIQRTEQGDSAMYLCASSMGTGRGRDYGYTFGSGTRLTVV.

The CDR3 DNA reads as TGCAGTGCTAGAGACCGGGACAGGGGGCAACAGCCCCAGCATTTT. Translating gives CSARDRDRGQQPQHF. The chain employs TRBV20-1 and TRBJ1-5, with TRBD1 matching 12 bases. The V gene end was trimmed by 0 bases and the J gene end by 7 bases; junction bases not matched to a gene: 4. Germline CDR1 is DFQATT and CDR2 is SNEGSKA (reference sequence). The CDR3 runs to 15 residues.

The chain recombines TRBV7-2 with TRBJ2-7; D gene uncertain. The V end lost 4 bases, the J end lost 2 bases, and 15 bases lay between the germline ends. CDR1 is SGHTA, CDR2 FQGNSA, per germline. There are 15 residues in the CDR3. The CDR3 nucleotides are TGTGCCAGCAGCTCAGGCCGCATGCTCGCCTACGAGCAGTACTTC. Amino acid sequence: CASSSGRMLAYEQYF.

The V gene is TRBV10-3, the J gene TRBJ2-3; D may match TRBD1 or TRBD2 (5 bases each). The V gene's germline CDR1 is ENHRY and CDR2 SYGVKD. V dropped 11 bases and J dropped 0 bases, with 12 bases sitting between them. This CDR3 has 13 amino acids. The DNA of the CDR3 is TGTGCCGCCCGGGACCATAGCACAGATACGCAGTATTTT. Amino acids: CAARDHSTDTQYF.

There are many counts of this clonotype. V gene TRBV5-1 combines with J gene TRBJ2-3, with 9 bases aligning to TRBD1. Germline V gene data show CDR1 as SGHRS and CDR2 as YFSETQ. The trim removed 2 bases at V and 4 bases at J, leaving 5 bases unmatched. The CDR3 spans 15 residues. The CDR3 protein is CASSLVTGGADTQYF. In nucleotides, the CDR3 is TGCGCCAGCAGCTTAGTTACAGGGGGCGCAGATACGCAGTATTTT.

This clonotype has a count of ten or more. The chain links TRBV7-6 to TRBJ1-3, with no clear D. This CDR3 comprises 14 residues. Trimming took off 4 bases at V and 0 bases at J, with 7 bases between the two ends. Germline lookup yields CDR1 SGHVS and CDR2 FNYEAQ. CDR3 region: CASSSTSSGNTIYF. DNA for the CDR3: TGTGCCAGCAGCTCCACGAGCTCTGGAAACACCATATATTTT.

This clonotype was observed a few times. V is TRBV5-1 and J is TRBJ2-7; 8 nucleotides agree with TRBD2. V lost 2 bases, J lost 3 bases, and 10 bases stayed unmatched. This CDR3 has 16 amino acids. The V gene's germline CDR1 is SGHRS and CDR2 YFSETQ. The CDR3 bases are TGCGCCAGCAGCTTTACCTTAGCGGGACCCGGCTACGAGCAGTACTTC. This sequence encodes CASSFTLAGPGYEQYF. Combining the CDR3 with reference TRBV5-1 and TRBJ2-7 gives the whole variable domain KAGVTQTPRYLIKTRGQQVTLSCSPISGHRSVSWYQQTPGQGLQFLFEYFSETQRNKGNFPGRFSGRQFSNSRSEMNVSTLELGDSALYLCASSFTLAGPGYEQYFGPGTRLTVT.

This chain uses TRBV5-4 with TRBJ2-7, with 7 nucleotides matching TRBD1. J gave up 3 bases and V 4 bases, and 7 bases lay outside the gene matches. Per germline, CDR1 SGHNT and CDR2 YYREEE (reference sequence). The CDR3 consists of 14 residues. The CDR3 DNA reads TGTGCCAGCAGCCCCGGACAGGCTGACTACGAGCAGTACTTC. Translating it yields CASSPGQADYEQYF.

This clonotype has a handful of counts. The chain links TRBV4-1 to TRBJ2-7; TRBD1 matches at 8 bases. From germline, CDR1 is MGHRA and CDR2 YSYEKL. The CDR3 is made up of 17 amino acids. Trimming at V came to 4 bases and at J to 3 bases, leaving 14 bases not matched to a gene. This CDR3 is CASSPGQGRGGNYEQYF. The DNA of the CDR3 is TGCGCCAGCAGCCCCGGACAGGGTAGAGGAGGGAACTACGAGCAGTACTTC.

The chain combines TRBV20-1 with TRBJ2-3; TRBD2 aligns across 7 bases. Germline V CDR1 and CDR2: DFQATT, SNEGSKA (reference sequence). This CDR3 has 17 amino acids. With 1 base clipped from V and 4 bases from J, the junction kept 14 bases outside the gene matches. The CDR3 is CSARAPLGRGGSDTQYF. The CDR3 bases are TGCAGTGCTAGAGCCCCCTTAGGGCGGGGAGGGTCAGATACGCAGTATTTT.

The rearrangement links TRBV5-1 to TRBJ2-1, with 8 bases that match TRBD1. The junction had 3 bases not matched to a gene; V was cut back by 4 bases and J by 3 bases. Germline CDR1 is SGHRS and CDR2 is YFSETQ. This CDR3 has 14 residues. The CDR3: CASSEGQDYNEQFF. CDR3 coding DNA: TGCGCCAGCAGCGAGGGACAGGACTACAATGAGCAGTTCTTC.

The V call is TRBV20-1, the J call TRBJ2-1, with TRBD2 identical over 11 bases. Germline V CDR1 and CDR2: DFQATT, SNEGSKA (reference sequence). The CDR3 is 19 amino acids. J lost 3 bases, V lost 3 bases, and 16 bases had no gene match. In DNA, the CDR3 is TGCAGTGCTAGCCCCTTAGCGGGAGGGGCGGGGCCCCTCTACAATGAGCAGTTCTTC. Its translation: CSASPLAGGAGPLYNEQFF.